This T cell receptor beta chain stems from a study of T and B cells in COVID-19 patients. As for the study in general: The recovered cohort's median age was 34 years, versus approximately 63 years in active infection. Of approximately 19 active-infection patients, 11 to 12 were critically ill with mechanical ventilation or extracorporeal membrane oxygenation. Whole-study results and caveats: Patients with COVID-19 reportedly showed strongly skewed T cell receptor beta variable and joining gene usage. Symptomatic-phase blood samples from mildly ill patients and early samples from severe cases were scarce.

TRB was amplified from around 230-520 ng of blood genomic DNA. Multiplex PCR with BIOMED2 TRB-A/B primer pools amplified TRB rearrangements. TCRdb re-called the multiplex PCR reads with MiXCR, one entry per CDR3 protein. The sample includes tens of thousands of distinct CDR3 sequences, 30% to 35% of them seen just once. The length of the CDR3 is 15 residues. V trimming: 1 base; J trimming: 5 bases; junction bases outside the gene matches: 4. This clonotype was picked up a small number of times. Its antigen is as yet unknown. Sequencing used blood. The chain uses TRBV12-3 or TRBV12-4 and TRBJ1-5; 8 bases map to TRBD1. This clonotype was sampled from a human donor who had recovered from COVID-19. Written as DNA, the CDR3 is TGTGCCAGCAGTTTAGGGTTGACAGGGGATCAGCCCCAGCATTTT. It is translated as CASSLGLTGDQPQHF.